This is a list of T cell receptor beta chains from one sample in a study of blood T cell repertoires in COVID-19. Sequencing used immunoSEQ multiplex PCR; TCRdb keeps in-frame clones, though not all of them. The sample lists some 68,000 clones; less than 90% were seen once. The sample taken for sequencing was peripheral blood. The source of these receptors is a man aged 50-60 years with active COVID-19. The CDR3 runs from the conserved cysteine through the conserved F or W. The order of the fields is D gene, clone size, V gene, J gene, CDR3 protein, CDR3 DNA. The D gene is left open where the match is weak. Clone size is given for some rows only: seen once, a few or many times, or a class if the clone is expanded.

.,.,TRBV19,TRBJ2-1,CASGAGYNEQFF,TGTGCCAGTGGCGCAGGGTACAATGAGCAGTTCTTC
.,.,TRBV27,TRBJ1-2,CASRRSSAGPRGYTF,TGTGCCAGCCGACGATCTTCGGCAGGGCCCCGAGGCTACACCTTC
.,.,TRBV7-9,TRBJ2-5,CASSPGAFYQETQYF,TGTGCCAGCAGTCCCGGAGCCTTCTACCAAGAGACCCAGTACTTC
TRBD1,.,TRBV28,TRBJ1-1,CASSLTTGTGQNTEAFF,TGTGCCAGCAGCCTAACAACCGGGACAGGGCAGAACACTGAAGCTTTCTTT
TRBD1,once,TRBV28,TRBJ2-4,CASSRGDRAEKNIQYF,TGTGCCAGCAGCAGGGGGGACAGGGCTGAGAAAAACATTCAGTACTTC
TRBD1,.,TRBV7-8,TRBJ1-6,CASSITGTGGHNSPLHF,TGTGCCAGCAGCATAACCGGGACAGGGGGCCATAATTCACCCCTCCACTTT
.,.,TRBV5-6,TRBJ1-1,CASSLRTGMLAFF,TGTGCCAGCAGCTTGAGGACCGGGATGTTAGCTTTCTTT
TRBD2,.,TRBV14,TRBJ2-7,CASSLAGGGSGQYF,TGTGCCAGCAGCCTTGCGGGAGGAGGGTCCGGGCAGTACTTC
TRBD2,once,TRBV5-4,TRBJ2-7,CASSTGLAETYEQYF,TGTGCCAGCAGCACGGGACTAGCGGAGACCTACGAGCAGTACTTC
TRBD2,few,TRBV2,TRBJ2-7,CASRRLAGGPRDEQYF,TGTGCCAGCCGACGACTAGCGGGAGGCCCTCGGGACGAGCAGTACTTC
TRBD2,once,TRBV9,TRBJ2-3,CASSAHRLAGDPDTQYF,TGTGCCAGCAGCGCCCACAGACTAGCGGGAGACCCCGATACGCAGTATTTT
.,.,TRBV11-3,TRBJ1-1,CASSLDFAGGGAFF,TGTGCCAGCAGCTTAGATTTTGCCGGGGGAGGAGCTTTCTTT
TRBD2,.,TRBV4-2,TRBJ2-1,CASSLPGTNGNEQFF,TGTGCCAGCAGCCTTCCCGGGACTAACGGGAACGAGCAGTTCTTC
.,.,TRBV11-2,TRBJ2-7,CASCVGGSYEQYF,TGTGCCAGCTGCGTAGGTGGCAGCTACGAGCAGTACTTC
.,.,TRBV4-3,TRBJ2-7,CASSQEYGAGLSYEQYF,TGCGCCAGCAGCCAAGAGTATGGAGCAGGGCTATCCTACGAGCAGTACTTC
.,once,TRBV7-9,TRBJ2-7,CASSGETGSTTYEQYF,TGTGCCAGCAGCGGCGAAACAGGGAGTACTACCTACGAGCAGTACTTC
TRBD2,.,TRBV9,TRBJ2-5,CASSPSDLLAPYQETQYF,TGTGCCAGCAGCCCTAGCGACCTACTAGCGCCCTACCAAGAGACCCAGTACTTC
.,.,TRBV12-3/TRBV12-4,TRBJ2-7,CASRQETYEQYF,TGTGCCAGCAGACAGGAAACCTACGAGCAGTACTTC
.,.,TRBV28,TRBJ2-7,CASTTQAGTYEQYF,TGTGCCAGCACTACCCAGGCAGGGACCTACGAGCAGTACTTC
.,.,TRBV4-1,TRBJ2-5,CASSQEGGGGSRETQYF,TGCGCCAGCAGCCAAGAGGGAGGAGGGGGCTCTCGAGAGACCCAGTACTTC
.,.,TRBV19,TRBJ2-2,CASSSRELAGTGELFF,TGTGCCAGTAGTTCACGGGAACTTGCGGGAACCGGGGAGCTGTTTTTT
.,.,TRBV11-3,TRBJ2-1,CASSLDSGFYEYNEQFF,TGTGCCAGCAGCTTAGATTCAGGTTTTTACGAGTACAATGAGCAGTTCTTC
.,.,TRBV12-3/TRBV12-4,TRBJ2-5,CASRATQETQYF,TGTGCCAGCAGAGCGACCCAAGAGACCCAGTACTTC
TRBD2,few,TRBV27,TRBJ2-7,CASSFLLAGHQPYEQYF,TGTGCCAGCAGTTTCTTGCTAGCGGGACACCAACCCTACGAGCAGTACTTC
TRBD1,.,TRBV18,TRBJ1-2,CASSAGTGTYGYTF,TGTGCCAGCTCGGCCGGGACAGGGACCTATGGCTACACCTTC
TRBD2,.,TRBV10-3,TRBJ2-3,CAISESGVTDTQYF,TGTGCCATCAGTGAAAGCGGGGTCACAGATACGCAGTATTTT
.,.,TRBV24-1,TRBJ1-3,CATSETGTGNTIYF,TGTGCCACCAGTGAGACGGGGACTGGAAACACCATATATTTT
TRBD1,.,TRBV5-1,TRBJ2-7,CASSPPGQVLEQYF,TGCGCCAGCAGCCCCCCGGGACAGGTTTTAGAGCAGTACTTC
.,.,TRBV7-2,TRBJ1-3,CASSLRGGVSDSSGNTIYF,TGTGCCAGCAGCTTAAGGGGCGGGGTCAGCGATTCCTCTGGAAACACCATATATTTT
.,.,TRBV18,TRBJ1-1,CASSPLSTEAFF,TGTGCCAGCTCACCACTTAGCACTGAAGCTTTCTTT
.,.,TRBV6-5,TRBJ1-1,CASSYWGKTEAFF,TGTGCCAGCAGTTACTGGGGCAAAACTGAAGCTTTCTTT
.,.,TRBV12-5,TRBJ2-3,CASGLVGGNTQYF,TGTGCTAGTGGTTTGGTAGGCGGGAATACGCAGTATTTT
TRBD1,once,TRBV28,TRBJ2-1,CASSSLRGQGSIDEQFF,TGTGCCAGCAGTTCTCTCCGCGGACAGGGAAGTATCGATGAGCAGTTCTTC
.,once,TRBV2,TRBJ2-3,CASSEWRADTQYF,TGTGCCAGCAGTGAATGGCGGGCTGATACGCAGTATTTT
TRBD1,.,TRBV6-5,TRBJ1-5,CASSYSGTVQPQHF,TGTGCCAGCAGTTACTCGGGGACAGTCCAGCCCCAGCATTTT
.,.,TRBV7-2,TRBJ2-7,CASRVSGSYEQYF,TGTGCCAGCAGAGTCTCCGGGTCCTACGAGCAGTACTTC
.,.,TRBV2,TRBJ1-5,CASSGVGVGGQPQHF,TGTGCCAGCAGTGGAGTGGGTGTGGGGGGTCAGCCCCAGCATTTT
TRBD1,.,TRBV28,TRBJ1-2,CASSSGQAQKSYTF,TGTGCCAGCAGTTCAGGACAGGCCCAAAAGAGCTACACCTTC
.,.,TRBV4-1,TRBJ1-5,CASSQEGVQGTQHF,TGCGCCAGCAGCCAAGAGGGCGTGCAGGGAACCCAGCATTTT
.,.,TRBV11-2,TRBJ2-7,CASSLSSSQGLEQYF,TGTGCCAGCAGCTTATCTAGTTCGCAGGGGCTCGAGCAGTACTTC
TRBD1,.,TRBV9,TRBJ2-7,CASSHRDRDQKSYEQYF,TGTGCCAGCAGCCACCGGGACAGGGACCAGAAGTCCTACGAGCAGTACTTC
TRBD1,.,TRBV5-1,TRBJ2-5,CASSPTTGGASETQYF,TGCGCCAGCAGCCCTACGACAGGGGGCGCTTCAGAGACCCAGTACTTC
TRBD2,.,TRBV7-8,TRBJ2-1,CASSLGSGNYNEQFF,TGTGCCAGCAGCTTAGGCAGCGGGAATTACAATGAGCAGTTCTTC
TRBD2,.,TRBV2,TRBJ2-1,CATTYSTSGNEQFF,TGTGCCACTACCTACTCGACTAGCGGTAATGAGCAGTTCTTC
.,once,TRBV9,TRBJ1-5,CASSAGPGGGKDNQPQHF,TGTGCCAGCAGCGCCGGACCGGGGGGAGGGAAAGACAATCAGCCCCAGCATTTT
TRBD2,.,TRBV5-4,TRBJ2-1,CASSLGLAGASYNEQFF,TGTGCCAGCAGCCTGGGACTAGCGGGGGCCTCCTACAATGAGCAGTTCTTC
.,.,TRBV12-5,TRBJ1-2,CASGFGGGLYGYTF,TGTGCTAGTGGTTTCGGCGGAGGCCTCTATGGCTACACCTTC
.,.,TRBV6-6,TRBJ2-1,CASSRSGTEQFF,TGTGCCAGCAGTCGATCCGGGACAGAGCAGTTCTTC
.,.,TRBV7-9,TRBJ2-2,CASSRRGNTGELFF,TGTGCCAGCAGCCGCCGAGGGAACACCGGGGAGCTGTTTTTT
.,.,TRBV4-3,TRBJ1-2,CASSQSSSGFSYGYTF,TGCGCCAGCAGCCAAAGTAGTTCAGGGTTTAGCTATGGCTACACCTTC
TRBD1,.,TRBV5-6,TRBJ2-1,CASSSYRDRAFNEQFF,TGTGCCAGCAGCTCGTACCGGGACAGGGCTTTTAATGAGCAGTTCTTC